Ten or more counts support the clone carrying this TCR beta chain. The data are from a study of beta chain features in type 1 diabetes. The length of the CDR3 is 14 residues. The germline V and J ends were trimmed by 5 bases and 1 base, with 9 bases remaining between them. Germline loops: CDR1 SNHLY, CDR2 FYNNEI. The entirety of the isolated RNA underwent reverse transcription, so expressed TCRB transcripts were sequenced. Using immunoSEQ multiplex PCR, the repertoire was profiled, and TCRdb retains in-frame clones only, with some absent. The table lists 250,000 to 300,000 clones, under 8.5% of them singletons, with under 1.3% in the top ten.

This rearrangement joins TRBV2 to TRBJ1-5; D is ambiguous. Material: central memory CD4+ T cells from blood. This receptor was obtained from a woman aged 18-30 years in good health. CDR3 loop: CASSQMRSNQPQHF. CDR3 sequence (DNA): TGTGCCAGCAGTCAAATGAGGAGCAATCAGCCCCAGCATTTT.